A selection of T cell receptor beta chains follows, all from one sample in a study of T cells in Graves' hyperthyroidism and ophthalmopathy. MiXCR, run by TCRdb on the multiplex PCR reads, gives a single entry per CDR3 protein. Counted here are 50,000 to 60,000 distinct CDR3 sequences, about 50% occurring once; the ten biggest clones make up around an eighth. The sequencing sample was made of blood. The receptors stem from a woman aged 30 to 39 with Graves' ophthalmopathy. Each CDR3 is given with its conserved first and last residue. The D gene is left open where the match is weak. Expanded clones get a size class; other rows say once, few or many, or leave the size out.

d_gene: .
v_gene: TRBV6-1
abundance: many
j_gene: TRBJ1-2
CDR3aa: CASRGGGDYGYTF
CDR3nt: TGTGCCAGCAGGGGAGGGGGTGACTATGGCTACACCTTC

d_gene: .
v_gene: TRBV12-3/TRBV12-4
abundance: many
j_gene: TRBJ2-7
CDR3aa: CASSLGSGGYEQYF
CDR3nt: TGTGCCAGCAGTTTAGGCAGCGGAGGCTACGAGCAGTACTTC

d_gene: TRBD1
v_gene: TRBV20-1
abundance: many
j_gene: TRBJ1-1
CDR3aa: CSARKQGELPEAFF
CDR3nt: TGCAGTGCTAGAAAACAGGGGGAATTGCCTGAAGCTTTCTTT

d_gene: TRBD1
v_gene: TRBV7-6
abundance: .
j_gene: TRBJ2-5
CDR3aa: CASSPGTGDETQYF
CDR3nt: TGTGCCAGCAGCCCTGGGACAGGGGACGAGACCCAGTACTTC

d_gene: .
v_gene: TRBV24-1
abundance: medium-sized
j_gene: TRBJ1-1
CDR3aa: CATQPTAGGTEAFF
CDR3nt: TGTGCCACCCAACCCACGGCGGGAGGAACTGAAGCTTTCTTT

d_gene: .
v_gene: TRBV6-2/TRBV6-3
abundance: .
j_gene: TRBJ2-5
CDR3aa: CASSYSGRQETQYF
CDR3nt: TGTGCCAGCAGTTACTCGGGACGACAAGAGACCCAGTACTTC

d_gene: .
v_gene: TRBV9
abundance: .
j_gene: TRBJ2-2
CDR3aa: CASSAGGRTGELFF
CDR3nt: TGTGCCAGCAGCGCGGGGGGCCGCACCGGGGAGCTGTTTTTT

d_gene: TRBD2
v_gene: TRBV3-1
abundance: few
j_gene: TRBJ2-3
CDR3aa: CASSQDWAGGSTDTQYF
CDR3nt: TGTGCCAGCAGCCAAGATTGGGCGGGAGGGAGCACAGATACGCAGTATTTT

d_gene: TRBD1
v_gene: TRBV25-1
abundance: .
j_gene: TRBJ1-4
CDR3aa: CASSARGPNEKLFF
CDR3nt: TGTGCCAGCAGTGCTAGGGGGCCAAATGAAAAACTGTTTTTT

d_gene: .
v_gene: TRBV12-3/TRBV12-4
abundance: many
j_gene: TRBJ1-2
CDR3aa: CASSFGGGDFRAEGYTF
CDR3nt: TGTGCCAGCAGTTTTGGGGGGGGCGATTTTCGGGCGGAAGGCTACACCTTC

d_gene: TRBD2
v_gene: TRBV19
abundance: .
j_gene: TRBJ2-3
CDR3aa: CASSGTSGTDTQYF
CDR3nt: TGTGCCAGTAGTGGGACTAGCGGCACAGATACGCAGTATTTT

d_gene: .
v_gene: TRBV9
abundance: .
j_gene: TRBJ2-1
CDR3aa: CASSLGHNYNEQFF
CDR3nt: TGTGCCAGCAGCCTAGGGCACAACTACAATGAGCAGTTCTTC

d_gene: .
v_gene: TRBV19
abundance: .
j_gene: TRBJ1-5
CDR3aa: CASSRNGGKGNQPQHF
CDR3nt: TGTGCCAGCAGCCGTAACGGGGGCAAGGGCAATCAGCCCCAGCATTTT

d_gene: .
v_gene: TRBV6-1
abundance: many
j_gene: TRBJ2-7
CDR3aa: CASSEPLTETYEQYF
CDR3nt: TGTGCCAGCAGTGAACCATTGACAGAAACCTACGAGCAGTACTTC

d_gene: .
v_gene: TRBV5-1
abundance: .
j_gene: TRBJ1-1
CDR3aa: CASSLDTEALF
CDR3nt: TGCGCCAGCAGCTTGGACACTGAAGCTCTCTTT

d_gene: TRBD2
v_gene: TRBV20-1
abundance: .
j_gene: TRBJ2-7
CDR3aa: CSARGFLAGPGWVEQYF
CDR3nt: TGCAGTGCTAGAGGGTTCCTAGCGGGGCCCGGGTGGGTCGAGCAGTACTTC

d_gene: TRBD2
v_gene: TRBV9
abundance: many
j_gene: TRBJ2-7
CDR3aa: CASSGAGGSYEQYF
CDR3nt: TGTGCCAGCAGCGGAGCGGGAGGCTCCTACGAGCAGTACTTC

d_gene: .
v_gene: TRBV7-7
abundance: .
j_gene: TRBJ1-6
CDR3aa: CASSLTDNSPLHF
CDR3nt: TGTGCTAGCAGCTTAACGGATAATTCACCCCTCCACTTT

d_gene: TRBD1
v_gene: TRBV24-1
abundance: many
j_gene: TRBJ2-5
CDR3aa: CATSDPGQVGETQYF
CDR3nt: TGTGCCACCAGTGACCCCGGACAGGTCGGAGAGACCCAGTACTTC

d_gene: .
v_gene: TRBV9
abundance: .
j_gene: TRBJ1-2
CDR3aa: CAWSLIEAGLGYGYTF
CDR3nt: TGTGCCTGGAGTTTAATAGAGGCAGGCTTAGGCTATGGCTACACCTTC

d_gene: .
v_gene: TRBV5-4
abundance: .
j_gene: TRBJ2-7
CDR3aa: CASSLGGGGPSYEQYF
CDR3nt: TGCGCCAGCAGCTTGGGGGGCGGGGGACCCTCCTACGAGCAGTACTTC

d_gene: .
v_gene: TRBV12-3/TRBV12-4
abundance: many
j_gene: TRBJ2-2
CDR3aa: CASRPSRGGAGELFF
CDR3nt: TGTGCCAGCAGGCCCTCGAGGGGTGGGGCCGGGGAGCTGTTTTTT

d_gene: .
v_gene: TRBV28
abundance: many
j_gene: TRBJ2-1
CDR3aa: CASSLSSRYEQFF
CDR3nt: TGTGCCAGCAGTTTATCCAGTCGGTATGAGCAGTTCTTC

d_gene: .
v_gene: TRBV19
abundance: .
j_gene: TRBJ2-4
CDR3aa: CASSTPGSGDIRYF
CDR3nt: TGTGCCAGTAGTACCCCCGGCTCAGGGGACATTCGGTACTTC

d_gene: TRBD2
v_gene: TRBV7-2
abundance: .
j_gene: TRBJ2-1
CDR3aa: CASSLMTSGRGNERFF
CDR3nt: TGTGCCAGCAGCTTAATGACTAGCGGGAGGGGCAATGAGCGGTTCTTC

d_gene: TRBD2
v_gene: TRBV28
abundance: many
j_gene: TRBJ2-1
CDR3aa: CASSPSDREAIQQFF
CDR3nt: TGTGCCAGCAGTCCATCGGACCGGGAGGCTATTCAGCAGTTCTTC

d_gene: TRBD2
v_gene: TRBV14
abundance: many
j_gene: TRBJ2-1
CDR3aa: CASSRVGAGTYNEQFF
CDR3nt: TGTGCCAGCAGCCGGGTGGGAGCGGGAACCTACAATGAGCAGTTCTTC

d_gene: .
v_gene: TRBV7-9
abundance: .
j_gene: TRBJ2-2
CDR3aa: CASSLGVGTGELFF
CDR3nt: TGTGCCAGCAGCTTGGGGGTCGGGACAGGGGAGCTGTTTTTT

d_gene: TRBD1
v_gene: TRBV2
abundance: many
j_gene: TRBJ1-4
CDR3aa: CASNPPVGRGFYATNEKLFF
CDR3nt: TGTGCCAGCAACCCCCCGGTAGGCAGGGGGTTCTATGCAACTAATGAAAAACTGTTTTTT

d_gene: TRBD1
v_gene: TRBV9
abundance: .
j_gene: TRBJ2-3
CDR3aa: CASAGTGESDTQYF
CDR3nt: TGTGCCAGCGCCGGGACAGGGGAGTCAGATACGCAGTATTTT

d_gene: .
v_gene: TRBV2
abundance: .
j_gene: TRBJ2-5
CDR3aa: CASSEWVEQETQYF
CDR3nt: TGTGCCAGCAGTGAATGGGTAGAGCAAGAGACCCAGTACTTC

d_gene: .
v_gene: TRBV2
abundance: medium-sized
j_gene: TRBJ1-3
CDR3aa: CASKVQGPGNTIYF
CDR3nt: TGTGCCAGCAAGGTACAGGGCCCTGGAAACACCATATATTTT

d_gene: TRBD2
v_gene: TRBV7-2
abundance: .
j_gene: TRBJ2-3
CDR3aa: CASSQDPTGAKAGGLTDTQYF
CDR3nt: TGTGCCAGCAGCCAAGATCCAACAGGGGCGAAAGCGGGAGGCCTCACAGATACGCAGTATTTT

d_gene: .
v_gene: TRBV7-2
abundance: once
j_gene: TRBJ2-5
CDR3aa: CASSSRTSQETQYF
CDR3nt: TGTGCCAGCAGCTCCCGGACATCCCAAGAGACCCAGTACTTC

d_gene: .
v_gene: TRBV20-1
abundance: many
j_gene: TRBJ1-2
CDR3aa: CSARDNQKPYGYTF
CDR3nt: TGCAGTGCTAGAGATAATCAGAAGCCTTATGGCTACACCTTC

d_gene: TRBD1
v_gene: TRBV12-3/TRBV12-4
abundance: many
j_gene: TRBJ2-7
CDR3aa: CASSISDRGISYEQYF
CDR3nt: TGTGCCAGCAGTATATCGGACAGGGGGATTTCCTACGAGCAGTACTTC

d_gene: TRBD1
v_gene: TRBV10-3
abundance: medium-sized
j_gene: TRBJ1-5
CDR3aa: CAISGTAEGQPQHF
CDR3nt: TGTGCCATCAGCGGGACAGCAGAGGGACAGCCCCAGCATTTT

d_gene: TRBD2
v_gene: TRBV5-5
abundance: many
j_gene: TRBJ2-2
CDR3aa: CASSSGTSGNFAGELFF
CDR3nt: TGTGCCAGCAGCTCCGGGACTAGCGGGAATTTCGCCGGGGAGCTGTTTTTT

d_gene: .
v_gene: TRBV28
abundance: many
j_gene: TRBJ1-5
CDR3aa: CASSLTNQPQHF
CDR3nt: TGTGCCAGCAGCTTGACAAATCAGCCCCAGCATTTT

d_gene: .
v_gene: TRBV6-2/TRBV6-3
abundance: many
j_gene: TRBJ1-5
CDR3aa: CASSQLARQARGQPQHF
CDR3nt: TGTGCCAGCAGTCAGTTGGCCCGACAAGCGCGAGGGCAGCCCCAGCATTTT

d_gene: .
v_gene: TRBV28
abundance: many
j_gene: TRBJ2-1
CDR3aa: CASRDSFYNEQFF
CDR3nt: TGTGCCAGCAGGGACTCTTTTTACAATGAGCAGTTCTTC

d_gene: TRBD1
v_gene: TRBV6-1
abundance: many
j_gene: TRBJ1-2
CDR3aa: CASSSLYRGEGYTF
CDR3nt: TGTGCCAGCAGTTCCCTCTACAGGGGTGAAGGCTACACCTTC

d_gene: .
v_gene: TRBV30
abundance: .
j_gene: TRBJ1-5
CDR3aa: CAWSVSGQGNQPQHF
CDR3nt: TGTGCCTGGAGTGTGAGTGGTCAGGGGAATCAGCCCCAGCATTTT

d_gene: TRBD1
v_gene: TRBV20-1
abundance: many
j_gene: TRBJ2-3
CDR3aa: CSRPGTGGTDTQYF
CDR3nt: TGCAGTCGTCCCGGGACAGGGGGAACAGATACGCAGTATTTT

d_gene: .
v_gene: TRBV29-1
abundance: medium-sized
j_gene: TRBJ1-5
CDR3aa: CSVAGADQPQHF
CDR3nt: TGCAGCGTTGCGGGGGCAGATCAGCCCCAGCATTTT

d_gene: .
v_gene: TRBV20-1
abundance: many
j_gene: TRBJ1-5
CDR3aa: CSAKEGGGNQPQHF
CDR3nt: TGCAGTGCTAAGGAAGGAGGGGGTAATCAGCCCCAGCATTTT

d_gene: TRBD2
v_gene: TRBV6-1
abundance: .
j_gene: TRBJ2-5
CDR3aa: CASSEEAGGPETQYF
CDR3nt: TGTGCCAGCAGTGAAGAAGCGGGGGGGCCAGAGACCCAGTACTTC

d_gene: .
v_gene: TRBV11-3
abundance: .
j_gene: TRBJ1-6
CDR3aa: CASSLGDAGNSPLHF
CDR3nt: TGTGCCAGCAGCTTAGGGGACGCGGGGAATTCACCCCTCCACTTT

d_gene: TRBD2
v_gene: TRBV6-6
abundance: many
j_gene: TRBJ2-7
CDR3aa: CASSPGVAGEQYF
CDR3nt: TGTGCCAGCAGCCCCGGGGTAGCGGGCGAGCAGTACTTC

d_gene: .
v_gene: TRBV9
abundance: .
j_gene: TRBJ2-1
CDR3aa: CASSVGGGQGDFEQFF
CDR3nt: TGTGCCAGCAGCGTAGGAGGGGGGCAGGGAGATTTTGAGCAGTTCTTC

d_gene: .
v_gene: TRBV20-1
abundance: many
j_gene: TRBJ1-1
CDR3aa: CSAVERKVNTEAFF
CDR3nt: TGCAGTGCAGTCGAGCGGAAGGTGAACACTGAAGCTTTCTTT

d_gene: .
v_gene: TRBV6-1
abundance: .
j_gene: TRBJ2-4
CDR3aa: CASSPRPTVLAKNTQYF
CDR3nt: TGTGCCAGCAGCCCCCGCCCGACTGTGCTAGCCAAAAACACTCAGTACTTC

d_gene: TRBD1
v_gene: TRBV12-3/TRBV12-4
abundance: many
j_gene: TRBJ1-1
CDR3aa: CASSRTTGEWDTEAFF
CDR3nt: TGTGCCAGCAGTCGTACGACAGGGGAGTGGGACACTGAAGCTTTCTTT

d_gene: .
v_gene: TRBV7-9
abundance: .
j_gene: TRBJ2-1
CDR3aa: CASSPGGGPYNEQFF
CDR3nt: TGTGCCAGCAGCCCAGGGGGAGGGCCGTACAATGAGCAGTTCTTC

d_gene: .
v_gene: TRBV7-2
abundance: .
j_gene: TRBJ2-6
CDR3aa: CASSTSPGANVLTF
CDR3nt: TGTGCCAGCAGCACCAGTCCTGGGGCCAACGTCCTGACTTTC

d_gene: TRBD1
v_gene: TRBV11-2
abundance: many
j_gene: TRBJ1-2
CDR3aa: CASSLLHRGQTYGYTF
CDR3nt: TGTGCCAGCAGCTTACTCCACAGGGGGCAAACCTATGGCTACACCTTC

d_gene: .
v_gene: TRBV15
abundance: .
j_gene: TRBJ1-3
CDR3aa: CATSGTGQAGNTIYF
CDR3nt: TGTGCCACCAGCGGTACAGGGCAAGCTGGAAACACCATATATTTT